A single sample is the source of the 8 T cell receptor beta chains below, sequenced in a study of beta chain features in type 1 diabetes. These receptors' antigens are unknown. The sequenced template was cDNA made from the entire isolated RNA. This table comes from immunoSEQ multiplex PCR, and its TCRdb copy is limited to in-frame clones, with some not included. The repertoire consists of about 700,000 clones, with roughly 12% occurring once and the leading ten covering less than 0.025%. Regarding the study as a whole: Type 1 diabetes patients had moderately but significantly shorter TCRB CDR3s in all four CD4+ subsets.

Specimen: naive CD4+ T cells from blood. Receptors originate from a man aged 18 to 30 with type 1 diabetes.

For this clone: Additional DNA sequences in this sample encode the identical CDR3. The V gene is TRBV4-1, the J gene TRBJ2-7; unclear D gene. V lost 0 bases, J lost 7 bases, and 10 bases lay in between. The CDR3 spans 13 residues. Germline-derived CDR1 and CDR2 are MGHRA and YSYEKL. The DNA of the CDR3 is TGCGCCAGCAGCCAAGATGGTTTAGGGGAGCAGTACTTC. It is translated as CASSQDGLGEQYF.

The sample holds many counts of this clone. The V gene is TRBV14, the J gene TRBJ1-6; a possible D gene is TRBD1 (5 bases). The V gene's germline CDR1 is SGHDN and CDR2 FVKESK. The length of the CDR3 is 13 residues. Trimming pared 6 bases from V and 7 bases from J, leaving 10 bases between. The CDR3 region has the DNA TGTGCCAGCAGAATACAGGAGAATTCACCCCTCCACTTT. This translates into CASRIQENSPLHF. Full variable domain (outside the CDR3, taken from reference TRBV14 and TRBJ1-6): EAGVTQFPSHSVIEKGQTVTLRCDPISGHDNLYWYRRVMGKEIKFLLHFVKESKQDESGMPNNRFLAERTGGTYSTLKVQPAELEDSGVYFCASRIQENSPLHFGNGTRLTVT.

This clone was observed a handful of times. This chain joins TRBV15 and TRBJ1-1; TRBD1 is a possible D gene (6 bases). CDR1 and CDR2 (germline): LNHNV, YYDKDF (reference sequence). The CDR3 runs 15 residues. Trimming shortened V by 1 base and J by 4 bases, and 13 bases separated the two germline ends. This chain's CDR3 is CATSRAGAPGTEAFF. CDR3 nucleotide sequence: TGTGCCACCAGCAGAGCGGGGGCGCCGGGCACTGAAGCTTTCTTT.

This clone was counted only a few times. The rearrangement joins TRBV2 to TRBJ2-5; D tentatively fits TRBD1 or TRBD2 (5 bases each). Germline CDR1 SNHLY, CDR2 FYNNEI. V was pared by 7 bases and J by 5 bases, with 20 bases between. This CDR3 spans 15 amino acids. CDR3 sequence reads: CASTNRGAGTETQYF. As DNA, the CDR3 is TGTGCCAGCACCAACCGGGGAGCAGGGACGGAGACCCAGTACTTC.

This clone showed up just a few times. This chain joins TRBV29-1 and TRBJ2-7; 8 bases match TRBD1. J gave up 2 bases and V 7 bases, and 10 bases lay outside the gene matches. CDR3 length equals 14 residues. Germline V gene sequence: CDR1 SQVTM, CDR2 ANQGSEA. In DNA, the CDR3 is TGCAGCGGTACTCCCGGGACAGGAGCCTACGAGCAGTACTTC. As protein: CSGTPGTGAYEQYF.

This sequence joins TRBV15 and TRBJ2-3; TRBD2 might be the D (5 bases). Germline CDR1 reads LNHNV; CDR2 reads YYDKDF (reference sequence). V lost 0 bases and J lost 14, with 18 bases in between. This CDR3 contains 14 residues. The CDR3 spells CATSRDKGAERLYF. The CDR3 nucleotides are TGTGCCACCAGCAGAGATAAGGGAGCGGAGCGCTTGTATTTT.

This clone turned up a few times. The rearrangement joins TRBV18 to TRBJ1-5, with no clear D. Germline CDR1 reads KGHSH; CDR2 reads LQKENI. V lost 2 bases and J lost 0, with 8 bases in between. The CDR3 extends over 15 amino acids. The DNA for the CDR3 is TGTGCCAGCTCACCAGGTGGAGATAGCAATCAGCCCCAGCATTTT. This codes for CASSPGGDSNQPQHF.

This clone was counted between two and nine times. Within the sample, other DNA sequences also encode this same CDR3. The CDR3 bases are TGTGCCAGCAGTCTGGAGAATGGCTACACCTTC. It codes for CASSLENGYTF. The gene calls are TRBV28 and TRBJ1-2; D ambiguous. Germline-derived CDR1 and CDR2 are MDHEN and SYDVKM. Trimming removed 5 bases at V and 6 bases at J, with 7 bases between. CDR3 size: 11 residues.